This TCR beta chain was documented in a study of shared clonotypes between healthy human individuals. The CDR3 runs to 13 residues. V was shortened by 3 bases and J by 6 bases, with 11 bases between the two germline ends. CDR1 and CDR2 from the germline V gene are MDHEN and SYDVKM. This clone was detected once. Its matching antigen is unknown. Study-level findings and limits: For naive CD4 cells, around 5% of clonotypes were shared across a handful of donors. A limitation of the genetic and exposure-history diversity represented arose from few donors. An expected dependence of interdonor clonotype sharing on sequencing depth was noted.

Clones were sequenced by immunoSEQ multiplex PCR, and TCRdb holds only the in-frame ones, with some missing. The sample lists around 320,000 clones, around 90% occurring once. The donors were all Caucasian adults (living in Nashville, Tennessee). This clonotype was sampled from a man between 18 and 35 years old in good health. Sequencing was done on a sample of memory CD8+ T cells sorted from blood. The sample's subset: CD45RO+ cells pooled with CCR7-negative TemRA cells. The genes are TRBV28 and TRBJ1-1; D unclear. CDR3 sequence reads: CASSFWSVAEAFF. In nucleotides, the CDR3 is TGTGCCAGCAGTTTTTGGTCGGTCGCTGAAGCTTTCTTT.